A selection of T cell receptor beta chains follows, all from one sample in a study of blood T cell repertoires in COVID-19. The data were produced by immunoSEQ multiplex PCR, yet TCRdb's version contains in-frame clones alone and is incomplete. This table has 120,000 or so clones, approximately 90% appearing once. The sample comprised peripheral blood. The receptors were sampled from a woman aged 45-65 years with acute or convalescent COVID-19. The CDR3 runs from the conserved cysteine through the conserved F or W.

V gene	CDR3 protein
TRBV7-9	CASSDGAYEQYF
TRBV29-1	CSVGQGLNQPQHF
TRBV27	CASSFYTSGRATDTQYF
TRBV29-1	CSVIAGVGTEAFF
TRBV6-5	CASRPDRSDYEQYF
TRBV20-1	CSASSGRNTDTQYF
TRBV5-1	CASSPTGPETQYF
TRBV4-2	CASSQDGRYTGELFF
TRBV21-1	CASSPGGPTFSYNEQFF
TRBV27	CASGRDRGYEQYF
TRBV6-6	CASCDRGPDNQPQHF
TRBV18	CASSPPGQGLEPQHF
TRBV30	CAWGGGNEQFF
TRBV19	CASSIRTGGTEAFF
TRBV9	CASSVWDRGFRHGDEQFF
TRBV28	CASSASTGGNSPLHF
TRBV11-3	CASSSPGGLGRDTQYF
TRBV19	CASSTGGVLAEAFF
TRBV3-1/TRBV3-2	CASSHNNQPQHF
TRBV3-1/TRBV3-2	CASSQEYGTGDLLVLTF
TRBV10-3	CAISVRGEGEAFF
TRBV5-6	CASSLRVEGDQPQHF
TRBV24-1	CATSASTGTGDYEQYF
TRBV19	CASSSGTGPTAGETQYF
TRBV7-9	CASSPRDSYNEQFF
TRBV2	CASSEAQREQFF
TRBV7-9	CASSLVEGTKNIQYF
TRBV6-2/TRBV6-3	CASSDPSGRRSETQYF